The 3 T cell receptor beta chains below all came from one sample that was sequenced in a study of response to subunit inactivated influenza vaccine. TCRdb re-analysed the RT-PCR reads in MiXCR, keeping a single row per CDR3 protein. The sample carries about 500,000 distinct CDR3 sequences, roughly 7.6% recorded once. The specimen was PBMCs from blood, collected around 25 months after vaccination. Source of these receptors: a man between 45 and 75 years old who received an inactivated influenza vaccine.

V is TRBV5-1 and J is TRBJ2-5, with 10 bases lining up with TRBD1. Germline V gives CDR1 SGHRS, CDR2 YFSETQ. J gave up 5 bases and V 0 bases, and 4 bases lay outside the gene matches. The CDR3 sequence is 15 residues long. The CDR3 region has the DNA TGCGCCAGCAGCTTGGTTGGGACAGGGGACGAGACCCAGTACTTC. This sequence encodes CASSLVGTGDETQYF.

This clonotype was seen a few times. This chain connects TRBV18 to TRBJ2-1; TRBD2 agrees at 8 bases. The trim removed 6 bases at V and 7 bases at J, leaving 8 bases unmatched. The germline gives CDR1 KGHSH, CDR2 LQKENI. The CDR3 is 14 residues long. The CDR3 sequence is CASSGTSYPNEQFF. In DNA form, the CDR3 reads TGTGCCAGCTCCGGGACTAGTTATCCGAATGAGCAGTTCTTC. The full variable domain, its missing parts supplied by reference TRBV18 and TRBJ2-1, is NAGVMQNPRHLVRRRGQEARLRCSPMKGHSHVYWYRQLPEEGLKFMVYLQKENIIDESGMPKERFSAEFPKEGPSILRIQQVVRGDSAAYFCASSGTSYPNEQFFGPGTRLTVL.

This clonotype was counted a few times. The chain carries TRBV7-9 and TRBJ2-5, with TRBD2 identical over 7 bases. This CDR3 has 17 amino acids. CDR1 and CDR2 from the germline V gene are SEHNR and FQNEAQ (reference sequence). V was clipped by 1 base and J by 1 base; unmatched bases: 9. The CDR3 spells CASSLGIAGKGQETQYF. The CDR3 DNA reads as TGTGCCAGCAGCTTAGGTATAGCGGGCAAAGGCCAAGAGACCCAGTACTTC.